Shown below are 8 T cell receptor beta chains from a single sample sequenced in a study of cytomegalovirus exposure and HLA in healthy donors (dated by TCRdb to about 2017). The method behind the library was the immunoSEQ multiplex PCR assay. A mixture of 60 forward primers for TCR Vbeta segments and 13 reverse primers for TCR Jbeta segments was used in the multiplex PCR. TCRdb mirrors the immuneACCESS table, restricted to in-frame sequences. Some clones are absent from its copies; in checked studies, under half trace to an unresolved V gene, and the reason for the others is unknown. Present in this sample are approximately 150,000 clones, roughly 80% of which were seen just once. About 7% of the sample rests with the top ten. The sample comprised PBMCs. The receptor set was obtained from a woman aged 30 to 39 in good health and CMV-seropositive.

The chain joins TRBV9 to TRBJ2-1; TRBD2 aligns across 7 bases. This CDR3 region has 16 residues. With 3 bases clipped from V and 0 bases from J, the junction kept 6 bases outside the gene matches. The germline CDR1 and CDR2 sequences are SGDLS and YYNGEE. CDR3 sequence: CASSALGGSSYNEQFF. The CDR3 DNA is TGTGCCAGCAGCGCCCTGGGGGGGAGCTCCTACAATGAGCAGTTCTTC.

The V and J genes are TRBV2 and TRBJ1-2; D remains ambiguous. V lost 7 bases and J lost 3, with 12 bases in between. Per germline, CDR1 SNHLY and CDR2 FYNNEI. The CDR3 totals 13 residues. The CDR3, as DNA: TGTGCCAGCAAAAGCGGGGTCCACTATGGCTACACCTTC. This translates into CASKSGVHYGYTF.

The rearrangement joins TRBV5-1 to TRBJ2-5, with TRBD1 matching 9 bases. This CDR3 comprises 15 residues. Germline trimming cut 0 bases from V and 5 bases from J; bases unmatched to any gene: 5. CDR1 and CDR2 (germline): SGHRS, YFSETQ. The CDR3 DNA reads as TGCGCCAGCAGCTTGGAGGGGGACAGGGACGAGACCCAGTACTTC. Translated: CASSLEGDRDETQYF.

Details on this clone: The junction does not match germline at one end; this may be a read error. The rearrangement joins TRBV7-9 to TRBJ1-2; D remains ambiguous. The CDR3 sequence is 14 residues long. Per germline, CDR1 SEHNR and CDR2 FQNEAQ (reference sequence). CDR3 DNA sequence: TGTTCCAGCAGCTTAGCCAGGATGAACTATGGCTACACCTTC. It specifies CSSSLARMNYGYTF.

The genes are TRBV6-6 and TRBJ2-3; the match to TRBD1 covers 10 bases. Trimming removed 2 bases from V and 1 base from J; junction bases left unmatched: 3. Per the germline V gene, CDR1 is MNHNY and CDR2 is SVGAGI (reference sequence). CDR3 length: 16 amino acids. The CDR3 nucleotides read TGTGCCAGCAGTTACCAGGACAGGGGGGGCACAGATACGCAGTATTTT. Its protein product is CASSYQDRGGTDTQYF.

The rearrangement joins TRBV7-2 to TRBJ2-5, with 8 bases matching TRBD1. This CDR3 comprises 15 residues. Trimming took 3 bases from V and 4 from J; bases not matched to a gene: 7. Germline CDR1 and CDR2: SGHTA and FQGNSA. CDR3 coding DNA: TGTGCCAGCAGCTTCCGGCCCAGGGGGCGAGAGACCCAGTACTTC. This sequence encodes CASSFRPRGRETQYF.

CDR3 in amino acids: CASSLGLAGRVYNEQFF. CDR3 nucleotides: TGCGCCAGCAGCTTGGGACTAGCGGGGAGAGTCTACAATGAGCAGTTCTTC. The chain recombines TRBV5-1 with TRBJ2-1; 11 bases line up with TRBD2. Looked up from germline, CDR1 is SGHRS and CDR2 is YFSETQ. With 0 bases clipped from V and 3 bases from J, the junction kept 5 bases outside the gene matches. The CDR3 extends over 17 amino acids.

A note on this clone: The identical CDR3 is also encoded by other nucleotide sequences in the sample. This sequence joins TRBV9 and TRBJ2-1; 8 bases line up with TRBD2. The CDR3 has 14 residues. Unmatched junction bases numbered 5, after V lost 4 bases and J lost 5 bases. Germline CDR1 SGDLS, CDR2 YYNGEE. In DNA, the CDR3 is TGTGCCAGCAGCTCCGGGGGGGCCCACAATGAGCAGTTCTTC. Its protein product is CASSSGGAHNEQFF. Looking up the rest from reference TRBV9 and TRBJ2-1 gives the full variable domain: DSGVTQTPKHLITATGQRVTLRCSPRSGDLSVYWYQQSLDQGLQFLIQYYNGEERAKGNILERFSAQQFPDLHSELNLSSLELGDSALYFCASSSGGAHNEQFFGPGTRLTVL.